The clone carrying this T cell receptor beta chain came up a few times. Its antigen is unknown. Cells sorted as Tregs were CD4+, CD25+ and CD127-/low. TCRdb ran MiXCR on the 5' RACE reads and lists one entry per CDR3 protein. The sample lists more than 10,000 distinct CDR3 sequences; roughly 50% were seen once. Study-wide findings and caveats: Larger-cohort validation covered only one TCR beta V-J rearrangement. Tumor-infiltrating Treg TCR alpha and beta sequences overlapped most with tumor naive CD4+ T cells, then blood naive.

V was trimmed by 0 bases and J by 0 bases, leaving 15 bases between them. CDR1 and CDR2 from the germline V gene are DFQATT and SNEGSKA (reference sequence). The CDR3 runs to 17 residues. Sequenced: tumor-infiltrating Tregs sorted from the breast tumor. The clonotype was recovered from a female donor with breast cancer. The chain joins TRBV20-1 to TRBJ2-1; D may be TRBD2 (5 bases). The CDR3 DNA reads TGCAGTGCTAGAGATCTCCGACGGGGTACCTCCTACAATGAGCAGTTCTTC. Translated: CSARDLRRGTSYNEQFF.